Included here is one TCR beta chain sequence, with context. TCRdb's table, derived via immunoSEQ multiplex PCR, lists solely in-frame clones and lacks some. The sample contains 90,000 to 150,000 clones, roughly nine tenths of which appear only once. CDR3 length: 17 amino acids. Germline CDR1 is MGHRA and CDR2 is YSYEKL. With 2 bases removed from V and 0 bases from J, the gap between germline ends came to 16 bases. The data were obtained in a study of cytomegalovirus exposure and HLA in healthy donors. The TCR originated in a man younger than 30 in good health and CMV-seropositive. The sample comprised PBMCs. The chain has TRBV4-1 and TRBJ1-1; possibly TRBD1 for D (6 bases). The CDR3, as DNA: TGCGCCAGCAGCCAACTCCGCTCCGACAGGTTGAACACTGAAGCTTTCTTT. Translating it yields CASSQLRSDRLNTEAFF.